The 27 T cell receptor beta chains in this list originate from one sample, sequenced in a study of cytomegalovirus exposure and HLA in healthy donors. 13 Jbeta primers and 60 Vbeta primers were used for the PCR. Measured with immunoSEQ multiplex PCR; TCRdb has only the in-frame clones, and not every one. In the table there are approximately 210,000 clones, 70% to 80% of which are singletons. The material sequenced was PBMCs. These TCRs come from a woman between 45 and 65 years old in good health and CMV-seronegative.

The chain uses TRBV19 and TRBJ2-7; 12 nucleotides agree with TRBD2. Trimming took 2 bases from V and 2 from J; bases not matched to a gene: 1. CDR3 length: 15 amino acids. Germline CDR1 LNHDA, CDR2 SQIVND (reference sequence). The CDR3 nucleotides are TGTGCCAGTAGTATACTAGCGGGAGGGACCTACGAGCAGTACTTC. This translates into CASSILAGGTYEQYF.

This rearrangement joins TRBV6-1 to TRBJ2-5, with D maybe TRBD2 (8 bases). The CDR3 contains 13 residues. Germline V gene sequence: CDR1 MNHNS, CDR2 SASEGT. V lost 10 bases, J lost 4 bases, and 16 bases lay in between. CDR3 bases: TGTGCCACCTCCGGGAGGGGGCGAGAGACCCAGTACTTC. It specifies CATSGRGRETQYF.

This clone has a handful of counts. This rearrangement joins TRBV10-3 to TRBJ2-4; 9 bases are a match to TRBD2. CDR3 length: 19 amino acids. Germline-derived CDR1 and CDR2 are ENHRY and SYGVKD. Trimming cost V 3 bases and J 0 bases; bases outside gene matches: 12. The CDR3 DNA reads as TGTGCCATCAGTGATAGGAGTGCGGGAGGGCCCGTAGCCAAAAACATTCAGTACTTC. Translating it yields CAISDRSAGGPVAKNIQYF.

This clone was detected only once. The chain has TRBV28 and TRBJ2-5, with a weak D call TRBD1 (6 bases). TRBJ2-7 explains the end of the DNA better; the J call may be wrong. The CDR3 extends over 13 amino acids. CDR1 is MDHEN and CDR2 is SYDVKM in the germline V gene. In DNA form, the CDR3 reads TGTGCCAGCAGTCTCGGACAGCTTTACGAGCAGTACTTC. Translated, it gives CASSLGQLYEQYF.

The CDR3 loop reads CASSEAHRGGQPQHF. The CDR3 coding sequence is TGTGCCAGCAGTGAAGCGCACAGGGGGGGCCAGCCCCAGCATTTT. J is TRBJ1-5 and V is TRBV6-1; 8 nucleotides agree with TRBD1. The ends lost 0 bases at V and 7 bases at J; junction bases unmatched: 5. CDR3 length: 15 amino acids. CDR1 is MNHNS and CDR2 is SASEGT in the germline V gene.

Concerning this clone: One end of the junction is discordant with germline, which a read error may explain. The V and J genes are TRBV15 and TRBJ1-2; D ambiguous. The germline gives CDR1 LNHNV, CDR2 YYDKDF (reference sequence). This CDR3 comprises 16 residues. CDR3: CATGRPRTGSTGGYTF. CDR3 coding DNA: TGTGCCACCGGCAGGCCCCGGACGGGGAGTACGGGTGGCTACACCTTC.

This chain joins TRBV18 and TRBJ1-1, with D hard to call. From germline, CDR1 is KGHSH and CDR2 LQKENI. V was cut by 2 bases and J by 5 bases, with 12 bases left in between. CDR3 length: 14 amino acids. CDR3 in DNA: TGTGCCAGCTCACCAGTCCTCGGGAGTACTGAAGCTTTCTTT. Translating gives CASSPVLGSTEAFF.

CDR3 region: CASSGSVGTQYF. Written as DNA, the CDR3 is TGTGCCAGCAGCGGAAGCGTCGGTACGCAGTATTTT. This chain connects TRBV9 to TRBJ2-3; D uncertain. CDR1 is SGDLS and CDR2 is YYNGEE in the germline V gene. CDR3 length: 12 amino acids. The V end was cut by 3 bases, the J end by 8 bases, with 10 bases between.

CDR3: CASSPRDSYQPQHF. In DNA form, the CDR3 reads TGTGCCAGCAGCCCCCGGGACAGTTATCAGCCCCAGCATTTT. V gene TRBV28 combines with J gene TRBJ1-5; 7 bases match TRBD1. V shed 6 bases and J 5 bases; nucleotides not matched to a gene: 7. The germline V gene encodes CDR1 MDHEN and CDR2 SYDVKM. The CDR3 runs to 14 residues. Supplemented by reference TRBV28 and TRBJ1-5, the full variable domain reads DVKVTQSSRYLVKRTGEKVFLECVQDMDHENMFWYRQDPGLGLRLIYFSYDVKMKEKGDIPEGYSVSREKKERFSLILESASTNQTSMYLCASSPRDSYQPQHFGDGTRLSIL.

The chain employs TRBV28 and TRBJ1-5, with TRBD1 matching 11 bases. The V gene end was trimmed by 8 bases and the J gene end by 7 bases; junction bases not matched to a gene: 10. CDR1 is MDHEN, CDR2 SYDVKM, per germline. The CDR3 consists of 15 residues. CDR3 nucleotides: TGTGCCAGCCGGGCGGGGACAGGGGGTTGGCAGCCCCAGCATTTT. Protein: CASRAGTGGWQPQHF.

V is TRBV5-3 and J is TRBJ1-4, with D unclear. TRBV5-3 is an ORF, and what it does is uncertain. Trimming removed 4 bases from V and 0 bases from J, with 19 bases in between. The CDR3 loop spans 18 amino acids. CDR3 sequence reads: CARSPALRGIATNEKLFF. CDR3 in DNA: TGTGCCAGAAGCCCTGCCCTGAGAGGAATAGCAACTAATGAAAAACTGTTTTTT.

The chain recombines TRBV9 with TRBJ2-5, with a weak D call TRBD2 (5 bases). The V end lost 0 bases, the J end lost 5 bases, and 14 bases lay between the germline ends. Germline CDR1 reads SGDLS; CDR2 reads YYNGEE. CDR3 length: 15 residues. The CDR3 DNA is TGTGCCAGCAGCGTAGGTTCTAGCCTAAGGGAGACCCAGTACTTC. Amino acids: CASSVGSSLRETQYF.

The chain joins TRBV19 to TRBJ1-4; the D is unclear. The length of the CDR3 is 14 residues. Trimming cost V 1 base and J 3 bases, with 6 bases left between them. Germline V gives CDR1 LNHDA, CDR2 SQIVND (reference sequence). This chain's CDR3 is CASSIAQSNEKLFF. DNA for the CDR3: TGTGCCAGTAGTATAGCACAGTCTAATGAAAAACTGTTTTTT.

V usage is TRBV7-3 and J usage is TRBJ2-7; TRBD2 might be the D (5 bases). Germline loops: CDR1 SGHTA, CDR2 FQGTGA. The CDR3 is 15 amino acids. With 2 bases removed from V and 0 bases from J, the gap between germline ends came to 11 bases. CDR3 in amino acids: CASSLFPGSSYEQYF. In nucleotides, the CDR3 is TGTGCCAGCAGCTTATTTCCTGGGAGCTCCTACGAGCAGTACTTC.

V usage is TRBV16 and J usage is TRBJ1-1; D not certain. Germline CDR1 is KGHSY and CDR2 is FQNENV. The length of the CDR3 is 13 residues. Deletions cut 4 bases from V and 8 bases from J, with 14 bases between. The CDR3 DNA reads TGTGCCAGCAGCCCCCGTGGGAGTTTCGAAGCTTTCTTT. It translates to CASSPRGSFEAFF.

About this clone: The junction and the germline gene differ at one end; a read error may be behind it. This chain links TRBV6-1 with TRBJ1-1, with 8 bases lining up with TRBD1. The CDR3 has 14 amino acids. From germline, CDR1 is MNHNS and CDR2 SASEGT. The chain's CDR3 is CASTLTGVKTEAFF. In nucleotides, the CDR3 is TGTGCCAGCACCCTGACAGGGGTGAAGACTGAAGCTTTCTTT.

The chain links TRBV7-8 to TRBJ2-7; 7 bases match TRBD1. Germline V gene sequence: CDR1 SGHVS, CDR2 FQNEAQ. The junction had 8 bases not matched to a gene; V was cut back by 0 bases and J by 3 bases. The CDR3 totals 16 residues. The CDR3 is CASSLATGFGDYEQYF. The CDR3 bases are TGTGCCAGCAGCTTAGCGACAGGGTTCGGGGACTACGAGCAGTACTTC.

This chain connects TRBV21-1 to TRBJ1-1; TRBD1, the table's D call, lacks a check against the DNA. TRBV21-1 represents a pseudogene. The CDR3 sequence is 19 residues long. CDR3 nucleotides: TGTGCCAGCAGCCCCCACAAAGCTGGGGACAGGACGGGTTGCACTGAAGCTTTCTTT. It codes for CASSPHKAGDRTGCTEAFF.

This chain uses TRBV28 with TRBJ1-1; TRBD1 is a possible D gene (5 bases). The CDR3 loop spans 16 amino acids. V was shortened by 8 bases and J by 0 bases, with 19 bases between the two germline ends. Per the germline V gene, CDR1 is MDHEN and CDR2 is SYDVKM. The CDR3 reads CASRLGGARVNTEAFF. The CDR3 region has the DNA TGTGCCAGCCGATTGGGAGGGGCGAGGGTGAACACTGAAGCTTTCTTT.

The chain uses TRBV5-4 and TRBJ2-3; TRBD2 might be the D (6 bases). Germline V lookup: CDR1 SGHNT, CDR2 YYREEE (reference sequence). V was trimmed by 6 bases and J by 2 bases, leaving 19 bases between them. The CDR3 is 16 residues long. CDR3 amino acids: CASTSRGGAATDTQYF. CDR3 DNA: TGTGCCAGCACCTCGAGGGGCGGGGCGGCCACAGATACGCAGTATTTT.

This clone was seen a few times. The V gene is TRBV28, the J gene TRBJ1-4; D might be TRBD1 (6 bases). The CDR3 loop spans 15 amino acids. Germline V lookup: CDR1 MDHEN, CDR2 SYDVKM. V shed 6 bases and J shed 2 bases, with 13 bases lying between them. The DNA for the CDR3 is TGTGCCAGCAGGTGGACAGCAAACACTAATGAAAAACTGTTTTTT. Its translation: CASRWTANTNEKLFF.

The chain couples TRBV5-1 to TRBJ1-1, with 8 bases that match TRBD1. V was pared by 2 bases and J by 7 bases, with 7 bases of the junction left unmatched. The CDR3 consists of 14 residues. The germline CDR1 and CDR2 sequences are SGHRS and YFSETQ. The CDR3 region is CASSFQDRAIEAFF. The CDR3 nucleotides read TGCGCCAGCAGCTTTCAGGACAGGGCAATTGAAGCTTTCTTT.

J is TRBJ2-7 and V is TRBV6-5; unclear D gene. V was cut by 2 bases and J by 4 bases, with 3 bases left in between. This CDR3 is 11 amino acids long. The germline V gene encodes CDR1 MNHEY and CDR2 SVGAGI. CDR3 residues: CASSYRYEQYF. The CDR3 nucleotides read TGTGCCAGCAGTTACCGGTACGAGCAGTACTTC.

This clone has a single count. CDR3 nucleotide sequence: TGTGCCAGCAGTCAGGGACTGATCAAGTTCACAGATACGCAGTATTTT. This encodes CASSQGLIKFTDTQYF. The V call is TRBV5-8, the J call TRBJ2-3; maybe TRBD2 (6 bases). From germline, CDR1 is SGHTS and CDR2 YDEGEE. V lost 5 bases and J 2 bases, leaving 18 bases between the germline ends. This CDR3 has 16 amino acids.

The V call is TRBV7-6, the J call TRBJ2-3; 7 bases align to TRBD1. V dropped 2 bases and J dropped 6; count of bases not matched to a gene: 11. There are 16 residues in the CDR3. CDR1 is SGHVS, CDR2 FNYEAQ, per germline. The CDR3 DNA is TGTGCCAGCAGCTTATCCCAGACAGGGTATCTTGATACGCAGTATTTT. Translated: CASSLSQTGYLDTQYF.

This clone appeared a few times. The J gene is TRBJ2-7, the V gene TRBV5-6, with a tentative D call TRBD1 (5 bases). CDR3 length: 16 residues. CDR1 and CDR2 (germline): SGHDT, YYEEEE. Trimming removed 2 bases at V and 3 bases at J, with 18 bases between. CDR3 bases: TGTGCCAGCAGCTTACATCAGGGATTATCGCGCTACGAGCAGTACTTC. This gives the protein CASSLHQGLSRYEQYF.

This clone turned up a few times. The J gene is TRBJ1-1, the V gene TRBV28, with TRBD1 identical over 8 bases. Germline CDR1 is MDHEN and CDR2 is SYDVKM. The CDR3 loop spans 16 amino acids. The V and J ends lost 7 bases and 5 bases, in that order; junction bases with no gene match: 15. Here the CDR3 reads CASNPPGQGATTEAFF. CDR3 bases: TGTGCCAGCAACCCCCCAGGGCAGGGGGCTACGACTGAAGCTTTCTTT.